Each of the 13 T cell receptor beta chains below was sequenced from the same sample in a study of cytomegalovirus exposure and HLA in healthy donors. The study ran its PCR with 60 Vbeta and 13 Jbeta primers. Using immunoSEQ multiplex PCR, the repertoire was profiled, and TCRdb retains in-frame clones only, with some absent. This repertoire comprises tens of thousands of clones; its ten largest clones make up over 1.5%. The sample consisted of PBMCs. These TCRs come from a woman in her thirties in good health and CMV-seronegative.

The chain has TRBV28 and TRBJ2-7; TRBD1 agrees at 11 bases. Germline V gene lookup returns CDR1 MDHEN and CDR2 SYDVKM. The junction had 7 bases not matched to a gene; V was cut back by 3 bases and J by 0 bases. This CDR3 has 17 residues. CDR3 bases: TGTGCCAGCAGTTTCCCAGCAGGGACAGGGGGCTCCTACGAGCAGTACTTC. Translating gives CASSFPAGTGGSYEQYF.

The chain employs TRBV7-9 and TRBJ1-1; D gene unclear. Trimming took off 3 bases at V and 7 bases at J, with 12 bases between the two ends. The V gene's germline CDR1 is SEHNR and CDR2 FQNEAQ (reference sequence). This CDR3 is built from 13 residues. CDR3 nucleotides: TGTGCCAGCAGCTTCGGCGGCAACCGTGAAGCTTTCTTT. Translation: CASSFGGNREAFF.

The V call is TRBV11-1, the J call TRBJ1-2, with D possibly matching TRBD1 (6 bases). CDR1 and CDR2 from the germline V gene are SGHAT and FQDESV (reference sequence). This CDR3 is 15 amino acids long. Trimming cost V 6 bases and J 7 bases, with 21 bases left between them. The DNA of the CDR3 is TGTGCCAGCAGTCGTTCGCTCGACAGGACTGGTGGCTACACCTTC. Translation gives CASSRSLDRTGGYTF.

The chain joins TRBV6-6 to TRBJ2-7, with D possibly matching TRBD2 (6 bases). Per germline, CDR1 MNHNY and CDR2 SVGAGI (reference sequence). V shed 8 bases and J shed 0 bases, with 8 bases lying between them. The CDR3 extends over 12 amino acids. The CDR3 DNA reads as TGTGCCAGCCGGACTAACTCCTACGAGCAGTACTTC. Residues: CASRTNSYEQYF.

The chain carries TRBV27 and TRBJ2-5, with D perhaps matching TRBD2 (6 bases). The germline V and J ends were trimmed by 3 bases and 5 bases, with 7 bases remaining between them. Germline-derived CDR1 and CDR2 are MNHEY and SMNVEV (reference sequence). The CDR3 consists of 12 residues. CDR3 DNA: TGTGCCAGCAGTTTTGGGGGGGAGACCCAGTACTTC. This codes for CASSFGGETQYF.

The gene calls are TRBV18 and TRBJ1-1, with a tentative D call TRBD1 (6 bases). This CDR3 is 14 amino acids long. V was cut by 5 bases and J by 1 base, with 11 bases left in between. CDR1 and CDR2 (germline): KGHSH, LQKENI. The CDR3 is CASSSDSQNTEAFF. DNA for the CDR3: TGTGCCAGCTCATCGGACAGCCAGAACACTGAAGCTTTCTTT.

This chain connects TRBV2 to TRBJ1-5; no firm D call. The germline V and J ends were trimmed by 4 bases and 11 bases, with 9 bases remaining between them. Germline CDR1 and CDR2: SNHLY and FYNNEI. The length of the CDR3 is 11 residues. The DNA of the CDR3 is TGTGCCAGCAGTGGAAAGAGGTCCCAGCATTTT. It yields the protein CASSGKRSQHF.

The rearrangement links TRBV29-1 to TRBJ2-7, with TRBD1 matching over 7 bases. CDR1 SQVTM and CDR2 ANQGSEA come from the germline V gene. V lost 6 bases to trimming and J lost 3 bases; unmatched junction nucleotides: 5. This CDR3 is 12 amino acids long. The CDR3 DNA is TGCAGCGTAGGGACAGTGGACTACGAGCAGTACTTC. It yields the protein CSVGTVDYEQYF.

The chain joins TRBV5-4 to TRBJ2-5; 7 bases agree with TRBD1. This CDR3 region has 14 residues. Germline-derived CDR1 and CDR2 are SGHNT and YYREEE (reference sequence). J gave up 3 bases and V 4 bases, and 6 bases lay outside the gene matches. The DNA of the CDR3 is TGTGCCAGCAGCGACGGGACAGCTAAAGAGACCCAGTACTTC. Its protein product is CASSDGTAKETQYF.

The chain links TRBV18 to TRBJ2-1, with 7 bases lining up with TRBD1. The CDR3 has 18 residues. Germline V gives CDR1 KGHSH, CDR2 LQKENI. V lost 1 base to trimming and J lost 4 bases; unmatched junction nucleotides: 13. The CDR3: CASSPRQGAATGYNEQFF. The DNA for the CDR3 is TGTGCCAGCTCACCACGACAGGGTGCGGCCACGGGGTACAATGAGCAGTTCTTC.

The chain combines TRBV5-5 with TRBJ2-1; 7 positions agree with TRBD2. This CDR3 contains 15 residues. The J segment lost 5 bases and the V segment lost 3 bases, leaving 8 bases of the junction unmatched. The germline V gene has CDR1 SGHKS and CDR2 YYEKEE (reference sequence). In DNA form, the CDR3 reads TGTGCCAGCAGCTCTACTTCGACTAGCAACAATGAGCAGTTCTTC. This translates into CASSSTSTSNNEQFF. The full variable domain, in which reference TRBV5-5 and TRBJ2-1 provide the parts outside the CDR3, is DAGVTQSPTHLIKTRGQQVTLRCSPISGHKSVSWYQQVLGQGPQFIFQYYEKEERGRGNFPDRFSARQFPNYSSELNVNALLLGDSALYLCASSSTSTSNNEQFFGPGTRLTVL.

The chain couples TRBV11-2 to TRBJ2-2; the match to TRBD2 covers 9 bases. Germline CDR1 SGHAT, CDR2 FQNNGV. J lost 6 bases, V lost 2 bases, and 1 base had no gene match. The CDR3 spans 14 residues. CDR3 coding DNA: TGTGCCAGCAGCTTAAGGACTAGCGCCGGGGAGCTGTTTTTT. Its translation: CASSLRTSAGELFF.

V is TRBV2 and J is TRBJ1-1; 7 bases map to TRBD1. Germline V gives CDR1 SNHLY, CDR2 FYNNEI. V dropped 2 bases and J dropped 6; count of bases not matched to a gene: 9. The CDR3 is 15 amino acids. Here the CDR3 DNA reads TGTGCCAGCAGTGAAACCCTCCAGGGGGTCCCTGAAGCTTTCTTT. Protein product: CASSETLQGVPEAFF.